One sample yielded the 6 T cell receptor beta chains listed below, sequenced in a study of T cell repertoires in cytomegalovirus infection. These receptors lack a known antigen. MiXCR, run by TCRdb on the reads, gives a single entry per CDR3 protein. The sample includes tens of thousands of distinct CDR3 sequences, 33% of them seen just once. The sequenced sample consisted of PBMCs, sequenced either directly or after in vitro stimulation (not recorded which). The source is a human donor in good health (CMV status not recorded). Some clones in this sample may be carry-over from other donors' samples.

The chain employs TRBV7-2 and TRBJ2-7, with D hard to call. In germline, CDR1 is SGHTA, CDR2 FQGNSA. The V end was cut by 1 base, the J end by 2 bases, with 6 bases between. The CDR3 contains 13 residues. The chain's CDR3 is CASSLEAAYEQYF. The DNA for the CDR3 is TGTGCCAGCAGCTTAGAGGCAGCCTACGAGCAGTACTTC.

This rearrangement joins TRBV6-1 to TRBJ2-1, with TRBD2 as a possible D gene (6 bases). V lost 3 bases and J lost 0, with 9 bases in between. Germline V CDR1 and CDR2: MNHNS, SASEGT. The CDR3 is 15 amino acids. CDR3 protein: CASSDGSGSYNEQFF. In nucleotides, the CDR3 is TGTGCCAGCAGTGACGGTAGCGGCTCCTACAATGAGCAGTTCTTC.

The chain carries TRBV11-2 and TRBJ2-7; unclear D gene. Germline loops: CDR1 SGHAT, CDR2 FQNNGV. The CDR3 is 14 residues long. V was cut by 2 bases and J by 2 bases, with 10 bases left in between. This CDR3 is CASSLKRATYEQYF. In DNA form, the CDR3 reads TGTGCCAGCAGCTTAAAACGCGCCACCTACGAGCAGTACTTC.

CDR3 in DNA: TGTGCCAGCAGCCTTTTCCGGGACAGGGCATACAATGAGCAGTTCTTC. It yields the protein CASSLFRDRAYNEQFF. The chain links TRBV11-2 to TRBJ2-1; 9 nucleotides agree with TRBD1. The V and J ends lost 5 bases and 4 bases, in that order; junction bases with no gene match: 9. This CDR3 comprises 16 residues. Germline values: CDR1 SGHAT, CDR2 FQNNGV.

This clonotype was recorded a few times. In DNA, the CDR3 is TGTGCCAGCAGTGTAACACCTAGCGGCAACGAGCAGTACTTC. Protein: CASSVTPSGNEQYF. V usage is TRBV2 and J usage is TRBJ2-7; 7 bases are a match to TRBD2. V shed 4 bases and J 5 bases; nucleotides not matched to a gene: 8. This CDR3 region has 14 residues. Germline CDR1 reads SNHLY; CDR2 reads FYNNEI.

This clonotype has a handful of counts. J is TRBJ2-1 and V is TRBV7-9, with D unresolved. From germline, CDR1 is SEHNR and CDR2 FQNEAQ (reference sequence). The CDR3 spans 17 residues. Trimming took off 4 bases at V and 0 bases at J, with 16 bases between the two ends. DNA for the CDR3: TGTGCCAGCAGCTCCCGAGAGTGGTCGAGCTCCTACAATGAGCAGTTCTTC. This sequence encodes CASSSREWSSSYNEQFF.